Detailed here is one TCR beta chain. The sample belongs to a study of blood T cell repertoires in COVID-19. Study details: The United States, Italy and Spain supplied acute and convalescent COVID-19 samples. In each case, the material was cDNA or gDNA derived from T cells, B-cell-depleted T cells, or PBMCs.

Original methodology: Cell counts per sample came from amplifying reference gene primers. The repertoire was sequenced with immunoSEQ multiplex PCR; TCRdb's copy has only in-frame clones and lacks some. V, J and clone size reflect that table, while D and trimming were determined from the DNA. The sample has approximately 120,000 clones, roughly 84% seen once; the top ten hold less than 8%. The clonotype originates from a woman between 50 and 59 years old with acute or convalescent COVID-19. Sequenced: peripheral blood.

The CDR3 DNA is TGTGCCAGCAGTTTAATGGGGGCGGCTGGAAACACCATATATTTT. Translation gives CASSLMGAAGNTIYF. The chain employs TRBV27 and TRBJ1-3, with D perhaps TRBD1 (6 bases). This CDR3 has 15 residues. The germline gives CDR1 MNHEY, CDR2 SMNVEV (reference sequence). Trimming cost V 2 bases and J 2 bases, with 10 bases left between them.